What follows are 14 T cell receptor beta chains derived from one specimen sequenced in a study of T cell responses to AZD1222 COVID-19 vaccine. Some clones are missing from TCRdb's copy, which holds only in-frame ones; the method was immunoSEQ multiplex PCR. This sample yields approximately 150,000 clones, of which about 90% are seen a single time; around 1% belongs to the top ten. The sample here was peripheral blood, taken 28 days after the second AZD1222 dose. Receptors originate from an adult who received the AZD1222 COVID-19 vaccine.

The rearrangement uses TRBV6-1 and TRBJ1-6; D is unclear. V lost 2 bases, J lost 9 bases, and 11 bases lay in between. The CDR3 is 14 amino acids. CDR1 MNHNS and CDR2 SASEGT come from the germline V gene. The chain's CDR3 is CASSEIGPPSPLHF. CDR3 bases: TGTGCCAGCAGTGAAATAGGACCACCTTCACCCCTCCACTTT.

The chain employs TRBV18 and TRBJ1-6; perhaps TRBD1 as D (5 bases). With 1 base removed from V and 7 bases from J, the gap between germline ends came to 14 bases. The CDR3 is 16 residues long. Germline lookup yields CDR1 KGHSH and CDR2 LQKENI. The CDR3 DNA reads TGTGCCAGCTCACCACTGAATGGCAGGGAAAATTCACCCCTCCACTTT. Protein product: CASSPLNGRENSPLHF.

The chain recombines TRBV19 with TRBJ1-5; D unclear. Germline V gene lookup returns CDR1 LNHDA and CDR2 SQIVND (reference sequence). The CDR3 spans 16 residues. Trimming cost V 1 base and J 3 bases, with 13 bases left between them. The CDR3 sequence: CASSIGDRSNNQPQHF. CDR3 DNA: TGTGCCAGTAGTATAGGTGACCGCTCTAACAATCAGCCCCAGCATTTT.

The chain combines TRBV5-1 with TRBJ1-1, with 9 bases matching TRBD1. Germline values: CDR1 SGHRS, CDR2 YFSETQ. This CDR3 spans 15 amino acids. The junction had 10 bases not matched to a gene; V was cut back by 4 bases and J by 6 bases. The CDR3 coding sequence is TGCGCCAGCAGCCCGGGGACAGGGTGGAGGGCTGAAGCTTTCTTT. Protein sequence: CASSPGTGWRAEAFF.

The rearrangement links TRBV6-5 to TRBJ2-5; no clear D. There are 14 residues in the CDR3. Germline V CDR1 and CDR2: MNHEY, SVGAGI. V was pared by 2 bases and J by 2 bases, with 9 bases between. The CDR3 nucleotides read TGTGCCAGCAGTTACGATCCTCGGCAAGAGACCCAGTACTTC. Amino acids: CASSYDPRQETQYF.

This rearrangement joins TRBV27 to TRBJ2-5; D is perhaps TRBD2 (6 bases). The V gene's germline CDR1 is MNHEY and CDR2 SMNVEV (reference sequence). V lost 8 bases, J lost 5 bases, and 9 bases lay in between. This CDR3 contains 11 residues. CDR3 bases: TGTGCCAGCGGCCGGGGGGAGACCCAGTACTTC. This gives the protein CASGRGETQYF.

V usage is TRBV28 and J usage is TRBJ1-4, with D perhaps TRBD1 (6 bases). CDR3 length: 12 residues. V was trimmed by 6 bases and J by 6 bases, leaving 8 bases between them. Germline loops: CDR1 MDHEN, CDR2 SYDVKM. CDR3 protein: CASSYRDEKLFF. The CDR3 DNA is TGTGCCAGCAGCTACAGGGATGAAAAACTGTTTTTT.

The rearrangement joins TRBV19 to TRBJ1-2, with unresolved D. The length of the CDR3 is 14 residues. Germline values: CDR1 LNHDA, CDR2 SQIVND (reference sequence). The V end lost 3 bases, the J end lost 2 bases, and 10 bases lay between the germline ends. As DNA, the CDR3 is TGTGCCAGTAGTATCGGCAGCCCGAACTATGGCTACACCTTC. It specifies CASSIGSPNYGYTF.

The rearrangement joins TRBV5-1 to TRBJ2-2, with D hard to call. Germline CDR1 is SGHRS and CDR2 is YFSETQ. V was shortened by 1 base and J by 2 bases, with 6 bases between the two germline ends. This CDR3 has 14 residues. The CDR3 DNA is TGCGCCAGCAGCTTGTGGGAAAACACCGGGGAGCTGTTTTTT. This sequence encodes CASSLWENTGELFF. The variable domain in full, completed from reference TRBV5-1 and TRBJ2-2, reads KAGVTQTPRYLIKTRGQQVTLSCSPISGHRSVSWYQQTPGQGLQFLFEYFSETQRNKGNFPGRFSGRQFSNSRSEMNVSTLELGDSALYLCASSLWENTGELFFGEGSRLTVL.

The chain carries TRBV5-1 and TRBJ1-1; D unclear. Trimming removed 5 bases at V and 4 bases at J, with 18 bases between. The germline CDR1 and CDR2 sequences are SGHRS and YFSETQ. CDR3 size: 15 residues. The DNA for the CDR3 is TGCGCCAGCAGTCCCTCCCCCCCCTTACCCACTGAAGCTTTCTTT. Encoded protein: CASSPSPPLPTEAFF.

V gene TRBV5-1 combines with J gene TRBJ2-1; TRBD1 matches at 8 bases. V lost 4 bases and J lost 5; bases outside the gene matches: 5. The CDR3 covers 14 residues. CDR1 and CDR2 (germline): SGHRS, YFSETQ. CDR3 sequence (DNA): TGCGCCAGCAGCACGGACAGGGAGGACAATGAGCAGTTCTTC. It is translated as CASSTDREDNEQFF.

The chain's CDR3 is CASRSSGNTIYF. The CDR3, as DNA: TGTGCCAGCAGGTCCTCTGGAAACACCATATATTTT. The chain has TRBV6-5 and TRBJ1-3, with unresolved D. The CDR3 length is 12 residues. The germline gives CDR1 MNHEY, CDR2 SVGAGI. Trimming took off 6 bases at V and 0 bases at J, with 3 bases between the two ends.

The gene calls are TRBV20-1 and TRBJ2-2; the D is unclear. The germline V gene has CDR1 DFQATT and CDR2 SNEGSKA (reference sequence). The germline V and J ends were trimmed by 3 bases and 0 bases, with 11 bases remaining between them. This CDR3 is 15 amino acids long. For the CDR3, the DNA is TGCAGTGCTAGTGCTTGGCAGCCGAACACCGGGGAGCTGTTTTTT. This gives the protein CSASAWQPNTGELFF.

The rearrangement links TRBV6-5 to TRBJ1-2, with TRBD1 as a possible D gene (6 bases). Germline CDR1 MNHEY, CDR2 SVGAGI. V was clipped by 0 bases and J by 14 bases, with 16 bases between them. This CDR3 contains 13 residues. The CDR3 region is CASSYSNRAADTF. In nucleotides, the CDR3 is TGTGCCAGCAGTTACTCGAACAGGGCGGCGGATACCTTC.